The TCR beta chain under discussion was sequenced for a study of human T cells and chemical hapten exposure. Time point of the sample: patch test 3, about 24 weeks after DPC sensitization. The treatment here: therapeutic diphenylcyclopropenone sensitization with weekly scalp DPC. Unfractionated whole blood yielded total RNA. TCRdb fed the RACE reads into MiXCR, producing one record per CDR3 protein. The sample shows roughly 150,000 distinct CDR3 sequences, around a quarter of them seen only once. The CDR3 sequence is 14 residues long. The V and J ends lost 5 bases and 6 bases respectively, with 14 bases between them. Germline V gene lookup returns CDR1 MNHEY and CDR2 SMNVEV (reference sequence). This clonotype was counted a few times.

The sequence came from a woman between 18 and 29 years old with alopecia areata. Some clones in this sample may be carry-over from other donors' samples. This chain uses TRBV27 with TRBJ1-5; possibly TRBD1 for D (5 bases). The starting material was whole blood, obtained in connection with sensitization to the hapten diphenylcyclopropenone (DPC). CDR3 region: CASSRAGRGQPQHF. As DNA, the CDR3 is TGTGCCAGCAGTCGGGCAGGGAGGGGTCAGCCCCAGCATTTT.